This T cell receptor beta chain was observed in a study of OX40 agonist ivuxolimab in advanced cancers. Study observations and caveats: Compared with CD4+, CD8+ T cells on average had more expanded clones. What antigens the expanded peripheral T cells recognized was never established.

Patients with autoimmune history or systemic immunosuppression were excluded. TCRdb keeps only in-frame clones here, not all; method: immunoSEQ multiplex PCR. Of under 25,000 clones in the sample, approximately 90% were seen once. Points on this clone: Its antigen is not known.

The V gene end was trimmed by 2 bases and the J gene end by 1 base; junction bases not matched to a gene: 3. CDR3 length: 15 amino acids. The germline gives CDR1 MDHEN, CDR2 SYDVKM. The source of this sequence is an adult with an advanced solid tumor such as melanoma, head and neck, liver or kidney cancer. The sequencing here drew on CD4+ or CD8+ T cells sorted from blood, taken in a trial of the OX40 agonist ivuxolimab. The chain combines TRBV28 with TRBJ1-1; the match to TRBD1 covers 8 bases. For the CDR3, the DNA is TGTGCCAGCAGTTTAACAGGGGGGGGGAACACTGAAGCTTTCTTT. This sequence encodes CASSLTGGGNTEAFF. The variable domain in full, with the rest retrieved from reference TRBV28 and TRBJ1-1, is DVKVTQSSRYLVKRTGEKVFLECVQDMDHENMFWYRQDPGLGLRLIYFSYDVKMKEKGDIPEGYSVSREKKERFSLILESASTNQTSMYLCASSLTGGGNTEAFFGQGTRLTVV.